This T cell receptor (beta chain) was observed in a study of cytomegalovirus exposure and HLA in healthy donors. V lost 0 bases and J lost 2, with 7 bases in between. The CDR3 has 13 amino acids. Germline values: CDR1 GTSNPN, CDR2 SVGIG (reference sequence). The PCR employed 60 Vbeta primers together with 13 Jbeta primers. Data came from immunoSEQ multiplex PCR; TCRdb stores just in-frame clones and leaves some out. The data contain more than 80,000 clones, less than 80% of them singletons. Study outcomes and limitations: Reportedly, fewer N-insertions than the approximately 610-donor mean appeared in an Asian-associated ancestry cluster in a later analysis. TRBV6-2, TRBV6-3 and some other V segments were unresolvable in 87-base-pair reads.

Turning to this clone: Its matching antigen is unknown.

V gene TRBV30 combines with J gene TRBJ1-2; D unresolved. This clonotype was obtained from a woman aged 40 to 55 in good health and CMV-seropositive. Sequenced material: PBMCs. The CDR3 DNA follows: TGTGCCTGGAGTGTACCGGGGAACTATGGCTACACCTTC. Protein product: CAWSVPGNYGYTF.